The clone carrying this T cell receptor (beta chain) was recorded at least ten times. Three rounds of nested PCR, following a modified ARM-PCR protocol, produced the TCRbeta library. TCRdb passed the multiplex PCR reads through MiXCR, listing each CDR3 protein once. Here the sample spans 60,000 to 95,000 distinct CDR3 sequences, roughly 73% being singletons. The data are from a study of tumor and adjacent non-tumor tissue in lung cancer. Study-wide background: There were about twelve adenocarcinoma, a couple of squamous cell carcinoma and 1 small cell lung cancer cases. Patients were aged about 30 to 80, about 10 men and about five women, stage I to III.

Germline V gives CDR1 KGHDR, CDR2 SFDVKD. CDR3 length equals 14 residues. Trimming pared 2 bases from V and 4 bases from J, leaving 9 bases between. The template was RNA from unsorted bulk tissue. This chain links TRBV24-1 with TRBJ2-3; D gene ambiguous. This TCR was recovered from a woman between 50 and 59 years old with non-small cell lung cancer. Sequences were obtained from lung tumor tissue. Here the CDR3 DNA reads TGTGCCACCAGTGATTCTTCCGCGGCAGATACGCAGTATTTT. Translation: CATSDSSAADTQYF.